Below, one T cell receptor beta chain is given with its context. Its matching antigen is unknown. TCRdb keeps only in-frame clones here, not all; method: immunoSEQ multiplex PCR. The sample shows around 120,000 clones, roughly 90% of them seen only once. The data derive from a study of T cell responses to AZD1222 COVID-19 vaccine. Study summary: Doses given second, at about 4 or about 12 weeks, were pooled.

The CDR3 totals 13 residues. CDR1 is KGHDR, CDR2 SFDVKD, per germline. Trimming removed 0 bases at V and 3 bases at J, with 2 bases between. Findings and caveats of the study: Among the donors, most were white British and more were female, and clonal diversity was possibly underestimated.

The chain is built from TRBV24-1 and TRBJ2-1; D gene uncertain. The receptor was derived from an adult in good health. Sequencing used peripheral blood, obtained on day 0 of AZD1222 vaccination. CDR3 nucleotide sequence: TGTGCCACCAGTGATTTGAACTACAATGAGCAGTTCTTC. Translation: CATSDLNYNEQFF.